The next 9 T cell receptor beta chains were all read from a single sample in a study of blood T cells in healthy people across ages. A J-beta primer mix and a sample-barcoded 5' primer were used in a second PCR of about 7 to 12 cycles. MiXCR, run by TCRdb on the 5' RACE reads, gives a single entry per CDR3 protein. The table records fewer than 950,000 distinct CDR3 sequences, approximately 35% of them present only once. Material for sequencing was blood. These receptors all come from a man aged 18-30 years in good health.

With respect to this clonotype: This clone may be a read error of a much larger clone one base away. The rearrangement links TRBV6-2 or TRBV6-3 to TRBJ2-1; D might be TRBD1 (5 bases). Germline assignment: CDR1 MNHEY and CDR2 SVGEGT. This CDR3 has 13 residues. The CDR3: CTSSYPRADEQFF. DNA for the CDR3: TGTACCAGCAGTTACCCCAGGGCCGATGAGCAGTTCTTC.

There are many counts of this clonotype. This rearrangement joins TRBV20-1 to TRBJ1-2; the D gene is possibly TRBD1 (5 bases). Germline V CDR1 and CDR2: DFQATT, SNEGSKA (reference sequence). The CDR3 has 13 residues. V shed 4 bases and J shed 1 base, with 10 bases lying between them. CDR3 amino acids: CSAIRQINYGYTF. As DNA, the CDR3 is TGCAGTGCTATCCGACAGATTAACTATGGCTACACCTTC.

The chain combines TRBV3-1 with TRBJ2-7, with 11 bases aligning to TRBD1. The ends lost 4 bases at V and 5 bases at J; junction bases unmatched: 10. CDR1 LGHDT and CDR2 YNNKEL come from the germline V gene (reference sequence). This CDR3 contains 16 residues. This chain's CDR3 is CASSPDPGTGGNEQYF. The CDR3 nucleotides are TGTGCCAGCAGCCCAGATCCCGGGACAGGGGGTAACGAGCAGTACTTC.

CDR3 region: CSVKARGGWETQFF. The CDR3 DNA sequence: TGCAGCGTCAAAGCGCGGGGTGGGTGGGAGACCCAGTTCTTC. The chain employs TRBV29-1 and TRBJ2-1; possibly TRBD2 for D (6 bases). The ends were cut back, 6 bases at V and 13 bases at J, with 25 bases in the middle. Germline V CDR1 and CDR2: SQVTM, ANQGSEA. The CDR3 extends over 14 amino acids.

At least ten counts were recorded for this clonotype. The chain links TRBV6-5 to TRBJ2-5; D remains unclear. This CDR3 comprises 13 residues. Trimming removed 6 bases at V and 1 base at J, with 9 bases between. CDR1 is MNHEY, CDR2 SVGAGI, per germline. The CDR3 is CASRSTLQETQYF. CDR3 in DNA: TGTGCCAGCAGAAGTACCCTCCAAGAGACCCAGTACTTC.

The genes are TRBV5-1 and TRBJ1-1, with D unresolved. Trimming stripped 1 base from V and 3 bases from J, with 13 bases between. The germline V gene encodes CDR1 SGHRS and CDR2 YFSETQ. This CDR3 is built from 15 residues. The CDR3 region has the DNA TGCGCCAGCAGCTTGACTGCGGGGAGGGACACTGAAGCTTTCTTT. It specifies CASSLTAGRDTEAFF.

CDR3 sequence reads: CASSISGRRYSNQPQHF. As DNA, the CDR3 is TGTGCCAGTAGTATATCAGGAAGGCGATATAGCAATCAGCCCCAGCATTTT. V is TRBV19 and J is TRBJ1-5; D uncertain. The CDR3 consists of 17 residues. Germline loops: CDR1 LNHDA, CDR2 SQIVND (reference sequence). V lost 2 bases and J 0 bases, leaving 14 bases between the germline ends.

V is TRBV20-1 and J is TRBJ1-1; 9 bases match TRBD1. CDR3 length: 12 residues. Germline loops: CDR1 DFQATT, CDR2 SNEGSKA (reference sequence). The J segment lost 4 bases and the V segment lost 3 bases, leaving 0 bases of the junction unmatched. In DNA, the CDR3 is TGCAGTGCTAGGGGACAGGGCACTGAAGCTTTCTTT. It specifies CSARGQGTEAFF.

The V call is TRBV12-3 or TRBV12-4, the J call TRBJ1-3; D call uncertain. The germline V and J ends were trimmed by 2 bases and 0 bases, with 11 bases remaining between them. The CDR3 is 16 amino acids. CDR3 nucleotide sequence: TGTGCCAGCAGTTTATGGGCGGAAAGCTCTGGAAACACCATATATTTT. Its translation is CASSLWAESSGNTIYF.